This T cell receptor beta chain was obtained from a study of OX40 agonist ivuxolimab in advanced cancers. Per germline, CDR1 SGHDT and CDR2 YYEEEE. The CDR3 contains 17 residues. V lost 3 bases to trimming and J lost 3 bases, with 19 bases between them. The method was immunoSEQ multiplex PCR; TCRdb's version includes in-frame clones alone and lacks a portion of them. The table includes approximately 65,000 clones, roughly 82% detected once. The genes are TRBV5-6 and TRBJ1-3; the D gene is possibly TRBD1 (5 bases). The sample in question was CD4+ or CD8+ T cells sorted from blood, obtained in a trial of the OX40 agonist ivuxolimab. The source of this sequence is an adult with an advanced solid tumor such as melanoma, head and neck, liver or kidney cancer. The CDR3 region is CASSYGPGGAGGNTIYF. For the CDR3, the DNA is TGTGCCAGCAGCTATGGCCCGGGAGGGGCTGGTGGAAACACCATATATTTT.